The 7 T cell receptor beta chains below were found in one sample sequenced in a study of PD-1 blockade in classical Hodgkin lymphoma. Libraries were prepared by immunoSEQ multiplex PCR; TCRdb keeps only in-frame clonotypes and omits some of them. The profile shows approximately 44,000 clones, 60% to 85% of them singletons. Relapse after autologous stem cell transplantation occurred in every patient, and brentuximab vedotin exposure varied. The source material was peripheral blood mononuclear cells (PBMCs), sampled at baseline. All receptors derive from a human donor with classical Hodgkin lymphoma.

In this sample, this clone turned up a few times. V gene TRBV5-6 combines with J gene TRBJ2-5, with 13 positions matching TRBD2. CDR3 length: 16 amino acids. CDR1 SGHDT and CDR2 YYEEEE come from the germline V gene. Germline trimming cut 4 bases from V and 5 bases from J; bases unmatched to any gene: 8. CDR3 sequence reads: CASSPGLAGAPETQYF. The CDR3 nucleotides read TGTGCCAGCAGCCCTGGACTAGCGGGGGCCCCGGAGACCCAGTACTTC.

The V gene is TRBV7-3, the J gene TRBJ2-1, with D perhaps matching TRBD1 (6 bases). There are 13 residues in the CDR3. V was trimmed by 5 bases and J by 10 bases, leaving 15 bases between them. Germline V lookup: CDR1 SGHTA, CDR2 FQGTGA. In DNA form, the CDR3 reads TGTGCCAGCAGCCCCAATCGAGGACAGGAGCAGTTCTTC. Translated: CASSPNRGQEQFF.

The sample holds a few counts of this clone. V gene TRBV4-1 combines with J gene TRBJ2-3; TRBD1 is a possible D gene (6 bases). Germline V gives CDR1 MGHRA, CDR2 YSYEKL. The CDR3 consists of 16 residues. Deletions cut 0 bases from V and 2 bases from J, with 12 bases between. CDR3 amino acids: CASSQEVGGNTDTQYF. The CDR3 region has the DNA TGCGCCAGCAGCCAAGAAGTTGGGGGCAACACAGATACGCAGTATTTT.

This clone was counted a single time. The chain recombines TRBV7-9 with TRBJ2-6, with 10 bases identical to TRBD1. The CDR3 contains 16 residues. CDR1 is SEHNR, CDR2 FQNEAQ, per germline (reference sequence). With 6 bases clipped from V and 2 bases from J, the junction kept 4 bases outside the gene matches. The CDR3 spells CASRPGTGAGANVLTF. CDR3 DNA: TGTGCCAGCAGACCCGGGACAGGGGCTGGGGCCAACGTCCTGACTTTC.

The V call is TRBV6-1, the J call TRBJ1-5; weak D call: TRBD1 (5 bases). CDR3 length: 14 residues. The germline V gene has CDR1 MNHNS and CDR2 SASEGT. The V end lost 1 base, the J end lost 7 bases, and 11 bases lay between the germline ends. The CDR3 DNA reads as TGTGCCAGCAGTGAAGTTGGGGGAGAGCAGCCCCAGCATTTT. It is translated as CASSEVGGEQPQHF.

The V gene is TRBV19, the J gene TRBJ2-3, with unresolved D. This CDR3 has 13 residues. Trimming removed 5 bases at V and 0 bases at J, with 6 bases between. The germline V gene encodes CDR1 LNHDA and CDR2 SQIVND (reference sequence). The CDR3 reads CASSVTSTDTQYF. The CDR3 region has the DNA TGTGCCAGTAGTGTAACTAGCACAGATACGCAGTATTTT.

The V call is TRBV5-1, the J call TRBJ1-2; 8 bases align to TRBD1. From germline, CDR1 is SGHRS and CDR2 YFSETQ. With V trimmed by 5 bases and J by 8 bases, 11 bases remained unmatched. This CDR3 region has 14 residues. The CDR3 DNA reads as TGCGCCAGCAGAGAGCTCTCAGGGGGCCAAGGCTACACCTTC. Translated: CASRELSGGQGYTF. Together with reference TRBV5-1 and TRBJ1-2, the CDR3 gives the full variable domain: KAGVTQTPRYLIKTRGQQVTLSCSPISGHRSVSWYQQTPGQGLQFLFEYFSETQRNKGNFPGRFSGRQFSNSRSEMNVSTLELGDSALYLCASRELSGGQGYTFGSGTRLTVV.